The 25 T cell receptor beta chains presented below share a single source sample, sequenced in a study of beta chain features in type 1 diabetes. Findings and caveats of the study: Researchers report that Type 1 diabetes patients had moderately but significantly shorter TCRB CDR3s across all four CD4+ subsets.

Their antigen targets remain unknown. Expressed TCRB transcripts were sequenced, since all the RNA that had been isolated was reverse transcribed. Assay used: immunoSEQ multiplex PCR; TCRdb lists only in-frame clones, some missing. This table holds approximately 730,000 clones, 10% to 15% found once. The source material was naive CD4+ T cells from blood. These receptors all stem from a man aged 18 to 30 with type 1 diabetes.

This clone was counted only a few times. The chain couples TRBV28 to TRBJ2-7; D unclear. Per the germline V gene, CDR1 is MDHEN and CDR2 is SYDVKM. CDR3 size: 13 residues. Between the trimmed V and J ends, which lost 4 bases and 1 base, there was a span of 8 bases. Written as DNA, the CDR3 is TGTGCCAGCAGTTCCACAGAGTCCTACGAGCAGTACTTC. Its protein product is CASSSTESYEQYF.

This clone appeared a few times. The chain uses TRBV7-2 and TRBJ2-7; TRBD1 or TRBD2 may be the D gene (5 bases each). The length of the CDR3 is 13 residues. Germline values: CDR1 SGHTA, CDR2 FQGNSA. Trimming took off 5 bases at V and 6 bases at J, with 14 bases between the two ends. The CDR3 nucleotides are TGTGCCAGCAGCCCAGGGACCTACGGCGAGCAGTACTTC. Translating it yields CASSPGTYGEQYF.

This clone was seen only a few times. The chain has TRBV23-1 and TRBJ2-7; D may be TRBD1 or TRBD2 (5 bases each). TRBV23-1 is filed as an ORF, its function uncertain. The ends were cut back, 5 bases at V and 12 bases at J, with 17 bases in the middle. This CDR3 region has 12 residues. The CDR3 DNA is TGCGCCAGCAGTTCGGGACGGACCCCTCGGTACTTC. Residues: CASSSGRTPRYF.

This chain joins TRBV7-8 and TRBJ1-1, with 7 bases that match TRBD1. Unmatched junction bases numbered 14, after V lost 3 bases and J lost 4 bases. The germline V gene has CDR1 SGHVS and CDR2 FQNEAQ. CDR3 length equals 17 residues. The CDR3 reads CASSFGTGVVRATEAFF. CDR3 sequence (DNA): TGTGCCAGCAGCTTCGGAACAGGGGTTGTGAGGGCCACTGAAGCTTTCTTT.

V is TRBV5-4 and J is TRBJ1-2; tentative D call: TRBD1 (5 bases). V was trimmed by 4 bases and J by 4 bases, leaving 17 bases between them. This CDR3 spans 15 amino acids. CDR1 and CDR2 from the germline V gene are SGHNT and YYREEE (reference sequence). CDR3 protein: CASSLGVAGSYGYTF. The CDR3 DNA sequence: TGTGCCAGCAGCCTGGGGGTGGCGGGGAGCTATGGCTACACCTTC.

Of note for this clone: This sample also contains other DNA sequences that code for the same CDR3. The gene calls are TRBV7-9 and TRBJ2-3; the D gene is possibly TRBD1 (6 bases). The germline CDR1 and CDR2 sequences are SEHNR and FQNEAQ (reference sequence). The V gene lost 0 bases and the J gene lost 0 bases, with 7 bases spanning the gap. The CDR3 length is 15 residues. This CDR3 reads CASSLAGASTDTQYF. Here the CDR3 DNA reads TGTGCCAGCAGCTTAGCGGGGGCTAGCACAGATACGCAGTATTTT.

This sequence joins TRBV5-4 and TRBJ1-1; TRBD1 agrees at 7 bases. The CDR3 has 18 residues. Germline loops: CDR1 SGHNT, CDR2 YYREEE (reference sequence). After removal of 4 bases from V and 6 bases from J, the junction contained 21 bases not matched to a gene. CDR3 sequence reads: CASSPEPGGLPMAAEAFF. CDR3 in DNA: TGTGCCAGCAGCCCTGAGCCAGGGGGACTGCCCATGGCGGCTGAAGCTTTCTTT.

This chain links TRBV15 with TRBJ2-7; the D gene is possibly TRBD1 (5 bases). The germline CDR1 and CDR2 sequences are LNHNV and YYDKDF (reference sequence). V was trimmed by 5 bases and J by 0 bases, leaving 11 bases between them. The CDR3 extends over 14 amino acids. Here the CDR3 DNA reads TGTGCCACCAGCGACCCGACAGCCTCCTACGAGCAGTACTTC. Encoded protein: CATSDPTASYEQYF.

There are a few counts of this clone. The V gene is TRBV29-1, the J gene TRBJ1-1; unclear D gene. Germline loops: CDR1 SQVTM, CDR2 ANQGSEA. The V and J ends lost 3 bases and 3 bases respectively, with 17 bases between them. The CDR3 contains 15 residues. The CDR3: CSVEGSVGADTEAFF. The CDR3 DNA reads TGCAGCGTTGAGGGGTCTGTGGGAGCGGACACTGAAGCTTTCTTT.

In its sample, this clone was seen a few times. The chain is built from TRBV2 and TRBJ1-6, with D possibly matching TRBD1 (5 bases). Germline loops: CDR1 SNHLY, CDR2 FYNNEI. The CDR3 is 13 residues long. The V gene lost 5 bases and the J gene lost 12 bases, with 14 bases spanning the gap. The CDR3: CASSSGTLVPLHF. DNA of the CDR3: TGTGCCAGCAGTTCTGGGACTTTAGTACCCCTCCACTTT.

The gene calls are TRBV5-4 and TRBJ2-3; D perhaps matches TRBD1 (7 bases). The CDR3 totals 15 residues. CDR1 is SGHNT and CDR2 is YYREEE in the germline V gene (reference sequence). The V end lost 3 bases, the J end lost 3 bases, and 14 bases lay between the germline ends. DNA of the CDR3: TGTGCCAGCAGCTCCGGGGGACAGAAAACAGATACGCAGTATTTT. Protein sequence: CASSSGGQKTDTQYF.

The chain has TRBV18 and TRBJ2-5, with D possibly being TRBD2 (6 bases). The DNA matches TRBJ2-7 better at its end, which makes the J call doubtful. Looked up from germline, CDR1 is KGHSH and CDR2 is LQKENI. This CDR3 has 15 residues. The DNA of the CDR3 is TGTGCCAGCTCACTTACCCTGGGGGGTACCTACGAGCAGTACTTC. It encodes CASSLTLGGTYEQYF.

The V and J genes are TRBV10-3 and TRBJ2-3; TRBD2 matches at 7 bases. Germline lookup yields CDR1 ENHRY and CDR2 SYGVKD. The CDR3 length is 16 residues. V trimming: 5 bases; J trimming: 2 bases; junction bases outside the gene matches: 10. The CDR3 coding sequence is TGTGCCATCAGTTCCACCGGGACTACAACCACAGATACGCAGTATTTT. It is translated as CAISSTGTTTTDTQYF.

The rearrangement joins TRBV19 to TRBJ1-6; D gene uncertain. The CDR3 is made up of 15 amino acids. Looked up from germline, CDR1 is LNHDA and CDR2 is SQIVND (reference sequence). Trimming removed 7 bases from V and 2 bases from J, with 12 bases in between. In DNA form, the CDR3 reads TGTGCCAGTACCGCGGGTGTGGCCTATAATTCACCCCTCCACTTT. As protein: CASTAGVAYNSPLHF.

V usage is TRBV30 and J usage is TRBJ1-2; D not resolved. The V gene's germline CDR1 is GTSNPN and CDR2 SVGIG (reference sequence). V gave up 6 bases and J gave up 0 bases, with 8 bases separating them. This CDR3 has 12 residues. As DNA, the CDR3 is TGTGCCTGCAACGAAGCTAACTATGGCTACACCTTC. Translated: CACNEANYGYTF.

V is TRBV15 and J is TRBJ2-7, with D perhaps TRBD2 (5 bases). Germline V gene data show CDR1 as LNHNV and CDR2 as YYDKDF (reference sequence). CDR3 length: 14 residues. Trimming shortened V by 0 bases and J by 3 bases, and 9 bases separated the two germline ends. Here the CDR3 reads CATSRDRGYYEQYF. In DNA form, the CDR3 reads TGTGCCACCAGCAGAGACCGGGGATACTACGAGCAGTACTTC.

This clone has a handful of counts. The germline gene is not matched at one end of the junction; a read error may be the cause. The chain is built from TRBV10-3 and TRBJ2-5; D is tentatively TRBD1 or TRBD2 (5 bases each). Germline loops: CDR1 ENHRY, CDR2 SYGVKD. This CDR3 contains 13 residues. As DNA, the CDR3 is TGTGCCAGCAGTTACTCAGGGAGTGAGACCCAGTACTTC. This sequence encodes CASSYSGSETQYF.

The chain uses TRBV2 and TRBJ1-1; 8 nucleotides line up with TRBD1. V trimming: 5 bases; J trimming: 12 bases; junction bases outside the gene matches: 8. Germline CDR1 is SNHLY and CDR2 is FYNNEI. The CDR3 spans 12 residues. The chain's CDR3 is CASSPDRGRPFF. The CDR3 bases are TGTGCCAGCAGTCCAGACAGGGGTAGGCCTTTCTTT.

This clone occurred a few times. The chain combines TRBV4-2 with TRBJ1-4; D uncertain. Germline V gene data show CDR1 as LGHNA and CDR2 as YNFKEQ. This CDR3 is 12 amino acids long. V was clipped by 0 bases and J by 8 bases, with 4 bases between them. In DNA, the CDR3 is TGTGCCAGCAGCCAAGATTGGGAAAAACTGTTTTTT. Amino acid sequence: CASSQDWEKLFF.

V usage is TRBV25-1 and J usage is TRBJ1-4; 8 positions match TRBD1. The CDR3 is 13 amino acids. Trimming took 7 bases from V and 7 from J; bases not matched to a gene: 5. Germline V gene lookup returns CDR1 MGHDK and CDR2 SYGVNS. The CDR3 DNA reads TGTGCCAGCACCTCCGGGACAGGTGAAAAACTGTTTTTT. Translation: CASTSGTGEKLFF. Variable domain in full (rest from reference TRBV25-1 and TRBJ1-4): EADIYQTPRYLVIGTGKKITLECSQTMGHDKMYWYQQDPGMELHLIHYSYGVNSTEKGDLSSESTVSRIRTEHFPLTLESARPSHTSQYLCASTSGTGEKLFFGSGTQLSVL.

In DNA form, the CDR3 reads TGTGCCAGCACTTCAGTTAATCAGCCCCAGCATTTT. This codes for CASTSVNQPQHF. The chain joins TRBV7-9 to TRBJ1-5; D not resolved. Germline lookup yields CDR1 SEHNR and CDR2 FQNEAQ (reference sequence). The CDR3 consists of 12 residues. Trimming stripped 7 bases from V and 4 bases from J, with 8 bases between.

CDR3 in amino acids: CASSYSRGISYNEQFF. The CDR3 nucleotides read TGCGCCAGCAGCTACTCGCGGGGGATCTCCTACAATGAGCAGTTCTTC. This rearrangement joins TRBV4-1 to TRBJ2-1; TRBD2 aligns across 7 bases. The germline V gene has CDR1 MGHRA and CDR2 YSYEKL. CDR3 length: 16 residues. J gave up 0 bases and V 5 bases, and 7 bases lay outside the gene matches.

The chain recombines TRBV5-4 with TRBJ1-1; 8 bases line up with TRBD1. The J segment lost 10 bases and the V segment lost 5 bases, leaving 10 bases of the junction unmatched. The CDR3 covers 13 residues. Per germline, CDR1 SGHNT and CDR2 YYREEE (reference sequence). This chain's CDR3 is CASRRKGTGGAFF. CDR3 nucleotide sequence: TGTGCCAGCAGGAGAAAGGGGACAGGAGGAGCTTTCTTT. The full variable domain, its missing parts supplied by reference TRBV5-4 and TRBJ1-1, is ETGVTQSPTHLIKTRGQQVTLRCSSQSGHNTVSWYQQALGQGPQFIFQYYREEENGRGNFPPRFSGLQFPNYSSELNVNALELDDSALYLCASRRKGTGGAFFGQGTRLTVV.

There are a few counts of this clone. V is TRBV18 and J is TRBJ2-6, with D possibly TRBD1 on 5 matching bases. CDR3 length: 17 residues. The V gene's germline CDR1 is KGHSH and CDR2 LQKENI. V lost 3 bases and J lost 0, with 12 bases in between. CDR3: CASSPWGQSSGANVLTF. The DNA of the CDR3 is TGTGCCAGCTCACCGTGGGGCCAGAGCTCTGGGGCCAACGTCCTGACTTTC.

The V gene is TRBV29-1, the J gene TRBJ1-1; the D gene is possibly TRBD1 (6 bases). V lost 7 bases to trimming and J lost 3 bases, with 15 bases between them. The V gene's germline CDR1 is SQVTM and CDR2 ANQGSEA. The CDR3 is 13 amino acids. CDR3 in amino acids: CSGSRGADTEAFF. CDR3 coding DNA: TGCAGCGGATCCCGGGGGGCTGACACTGAAGCTTTCTTT. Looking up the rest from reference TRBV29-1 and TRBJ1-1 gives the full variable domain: SAVISQKPSRDICQRGTSLTIQCQVDSQVTMMFWYRQQPGQSLTLIATANQGSEATYESGFVIDKFPISRPNLTFSTLTVSNMSPEDSSIYLCSGSRGADTEAFFGQGTRLTVV.